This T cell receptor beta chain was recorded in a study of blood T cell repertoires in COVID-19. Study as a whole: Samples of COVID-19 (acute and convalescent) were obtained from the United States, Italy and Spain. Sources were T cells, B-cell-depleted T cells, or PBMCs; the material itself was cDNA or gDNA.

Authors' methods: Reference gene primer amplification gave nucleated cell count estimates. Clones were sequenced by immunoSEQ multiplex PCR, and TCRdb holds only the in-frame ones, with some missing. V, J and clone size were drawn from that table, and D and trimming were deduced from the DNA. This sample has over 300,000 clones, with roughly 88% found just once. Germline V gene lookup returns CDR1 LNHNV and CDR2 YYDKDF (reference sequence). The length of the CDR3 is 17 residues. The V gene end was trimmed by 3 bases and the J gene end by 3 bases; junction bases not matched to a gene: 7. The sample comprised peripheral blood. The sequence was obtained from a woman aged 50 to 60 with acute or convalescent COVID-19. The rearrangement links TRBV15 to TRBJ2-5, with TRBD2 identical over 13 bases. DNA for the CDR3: TGTGCCACCAGCAGTGCACTAGCGGGAGGGCCGGAAGAGACCCAGTACTTC. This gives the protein CATSSALAGGPEETQYF. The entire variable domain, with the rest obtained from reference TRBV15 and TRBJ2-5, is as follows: DAMVIQNPRYQVTQFGKPVTLSCSQTLNHNVMYWYQQKSSQAPKLLFHYYDKDFNNEADTPDNFQSRRPNTSFCFLDIRSPGLGDTAMYLCATSSALAGGPEETQYFGPGTRLLVL.